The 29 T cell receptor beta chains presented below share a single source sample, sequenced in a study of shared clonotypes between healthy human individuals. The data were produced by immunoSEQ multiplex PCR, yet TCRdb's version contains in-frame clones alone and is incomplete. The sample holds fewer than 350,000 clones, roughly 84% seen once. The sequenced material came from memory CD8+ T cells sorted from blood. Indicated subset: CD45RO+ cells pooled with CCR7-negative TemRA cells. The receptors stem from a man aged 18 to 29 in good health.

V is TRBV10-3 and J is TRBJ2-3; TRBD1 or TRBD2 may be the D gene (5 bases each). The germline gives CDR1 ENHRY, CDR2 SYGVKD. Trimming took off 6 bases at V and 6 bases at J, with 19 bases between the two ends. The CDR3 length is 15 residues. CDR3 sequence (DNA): TGTGCCATCAGGGACGTGGGGGACCCTACGGATACGCAGTATTTT. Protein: CAIRDVGDPTDTQYF.

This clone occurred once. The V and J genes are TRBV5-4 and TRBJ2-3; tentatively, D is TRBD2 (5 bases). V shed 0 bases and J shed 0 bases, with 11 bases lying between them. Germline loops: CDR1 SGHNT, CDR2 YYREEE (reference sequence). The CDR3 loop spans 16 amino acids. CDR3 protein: CASSLVLEKSTDTQYF. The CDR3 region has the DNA TGTGCCAGCAGCTTGGTACTAGAGAAGAGCACAGATACGCAGTATTTT.

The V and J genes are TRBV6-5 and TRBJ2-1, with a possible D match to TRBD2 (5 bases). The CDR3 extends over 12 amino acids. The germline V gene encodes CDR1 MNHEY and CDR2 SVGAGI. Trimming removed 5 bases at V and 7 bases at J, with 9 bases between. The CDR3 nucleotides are TGTGCCAGCAGTCCCACTAGGAATGAGCAGTTCTTC. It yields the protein CASSPTRNEQFF.

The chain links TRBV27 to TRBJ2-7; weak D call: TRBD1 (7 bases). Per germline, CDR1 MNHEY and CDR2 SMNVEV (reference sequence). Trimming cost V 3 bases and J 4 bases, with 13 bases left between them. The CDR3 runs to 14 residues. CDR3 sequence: CASSFGRGVYEQYF. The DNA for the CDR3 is TGTGCCAGCAGTTTCGGCAGGGGGGTATACGAGCAGTACTTC.

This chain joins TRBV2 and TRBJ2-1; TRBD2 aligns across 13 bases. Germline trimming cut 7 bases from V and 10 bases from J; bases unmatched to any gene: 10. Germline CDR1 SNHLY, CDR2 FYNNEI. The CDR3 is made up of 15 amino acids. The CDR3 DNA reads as TGTGCCAGCACACGGACTAGCGGGGGCCTCGCCGAGCAGTTCTTC. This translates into CASTRTSGGLAEQFF.

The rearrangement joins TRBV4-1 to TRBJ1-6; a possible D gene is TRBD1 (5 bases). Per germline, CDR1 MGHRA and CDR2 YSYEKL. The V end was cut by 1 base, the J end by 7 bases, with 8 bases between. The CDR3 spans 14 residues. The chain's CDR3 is CASSQGQQNSPLHF. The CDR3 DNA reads TGCGCCAGCAGCCAAGGACAGCAAAATTCACCCCTCCACTTT.

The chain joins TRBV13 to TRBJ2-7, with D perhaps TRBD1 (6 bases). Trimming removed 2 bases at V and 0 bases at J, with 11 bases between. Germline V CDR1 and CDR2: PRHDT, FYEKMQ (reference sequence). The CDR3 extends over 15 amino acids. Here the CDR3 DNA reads TGTGCCAGCAGCTTACAGGGGCATGGCTCCTACGAGCAGTACTTC. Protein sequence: CASSLQGHGSYEQYF.

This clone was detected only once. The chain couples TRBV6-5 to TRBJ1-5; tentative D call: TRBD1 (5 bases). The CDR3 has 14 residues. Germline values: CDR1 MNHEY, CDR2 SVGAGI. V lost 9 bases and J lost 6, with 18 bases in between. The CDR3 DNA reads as TGTGCCAGGGGGGGGTCCATTACGCGTCAGCCCCAGCATTTT. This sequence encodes CARGGSITRQPQHF.

CDR3: CASSYSGRTETQYF. CDR3 nucleotides: TGTGCCAGCAGTTACTCGGGGCGCACGGAGACCCAGTACTTC. V and J are TRBV6-5 and TRBJ2-5; D is possibly TRBD1 (5 bases). CDR3 length: 14 amino acids. Trimming shortened V by 0 bases and J by 5 bases, and 10 bases separated the two germline ends. Germline CDR1 reads MNHEY; CDR2 reads SVGAGI.

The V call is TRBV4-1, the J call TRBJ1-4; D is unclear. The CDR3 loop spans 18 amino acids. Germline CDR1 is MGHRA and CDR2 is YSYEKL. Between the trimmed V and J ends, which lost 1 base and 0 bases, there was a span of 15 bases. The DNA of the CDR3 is TGCGCCAGCAGCCAAGTTGCGACTGTATCTGCAACTAATGAAAAACTGTTTTTT. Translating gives CASSQVATVSATNEKLFF.

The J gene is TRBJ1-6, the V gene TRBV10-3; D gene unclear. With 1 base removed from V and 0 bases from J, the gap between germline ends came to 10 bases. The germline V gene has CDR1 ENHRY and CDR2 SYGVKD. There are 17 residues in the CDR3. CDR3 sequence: CAISEFPWSSYNSPLHF. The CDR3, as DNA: TGTGCCATCAGTGAGTTCCCCTGGAGCTCCTATAATTCACCCCTCCACTTT.

CDR3 sequence reads: CASRPASPNEKLFF. In DNA form, the CDR3 reads TGTGCCAGCCGCCCGGCGTCGCCTAATGAAAAACTGTTTTTT. The J gene is TRBJ1-4, the V gene TRBV27; D call uncertain. Per the germline V gene, CDR1 is MNHEY and CDR2 is SMNVEV (reference sequence). V lost 8 bases and J 3 bases, leaving 13 bases between the germline ends. The CDR3 is made up of 14 amino acids.

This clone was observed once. CDR3 in DNA: TGTGCCAGCAGCTTAAATCCTCGGATCGGGGGAGACAATGAGCAGTTCTTC. This gives the protein CASSLNPRIGGDNEQFF. The J gene is TRBJ2-1, the V gene TRBV11-2; D may be TRBD2 (6 bases). CDR1 and CDR2 from the germline V gene are SGHAT and FQNNGV. This CDR3 region has 17 residues. Trimming left V 2 bases short and J 5 bases short, with 19 bases between.

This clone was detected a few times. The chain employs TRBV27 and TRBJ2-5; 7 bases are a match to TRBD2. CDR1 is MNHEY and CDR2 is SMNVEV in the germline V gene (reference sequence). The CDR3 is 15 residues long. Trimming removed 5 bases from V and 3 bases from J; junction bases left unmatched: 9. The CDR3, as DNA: TGTGCCAGCAGTCCCATCAGCGGGGTTAAAGAGACCCAGTACTTC. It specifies CASSPISGVKETQYF.

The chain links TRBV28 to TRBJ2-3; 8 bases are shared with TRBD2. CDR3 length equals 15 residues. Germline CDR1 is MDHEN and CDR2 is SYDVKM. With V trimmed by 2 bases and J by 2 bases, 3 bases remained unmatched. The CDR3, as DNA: TGTGCCAGCAGTTTAGGAGCGGGGGTCACAGATACGCAGTATTTT. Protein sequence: CASSLGAGVTDTQYF. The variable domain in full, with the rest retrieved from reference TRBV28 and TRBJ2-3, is DVKVTQSSRYLVKRTGEKVFLECVQDMDHENMFWYRQDPGLGLRLIYFSYDVKMKEKGDIPEGYSVSREKKERFSLILESASTNQTSMYLCASSLGAGVTDTQYFGPGTRLTVL.

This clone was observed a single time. CDR3: CASSLLTSGVNEQFF. Here the CDR3 DNA reads TGTGCCAGCAGTTTACTAACTAGCGGGGTGAATGAGCAGTTCTTC. The chain combines TRBV27 with TRBJ2-1; 10 bases are a match to TRBD2. V was pared by 2 bases and J by 7 bases, with 5 bases of the junction left unmatched. Germline V gene data show CDR1 as MNHEY and CDR2 as SMNVEV (reference sequence). The CDR3 has 15 residues.

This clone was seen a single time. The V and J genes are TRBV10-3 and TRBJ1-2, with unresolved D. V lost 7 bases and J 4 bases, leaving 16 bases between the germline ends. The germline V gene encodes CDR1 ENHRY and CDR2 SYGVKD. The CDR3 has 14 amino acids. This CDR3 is CAITPARKRYGYTF. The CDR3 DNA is TGTGCCATCACCCCCGCACGAAAACGCTATGGCTACACCTTC.

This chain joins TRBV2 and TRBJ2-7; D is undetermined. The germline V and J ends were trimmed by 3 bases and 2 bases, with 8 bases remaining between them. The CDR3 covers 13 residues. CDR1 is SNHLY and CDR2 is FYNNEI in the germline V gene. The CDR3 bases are TGTGCCAGCAGTGAGTTTCAGGCCTACGAGCAGTACTTC. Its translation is CASSEFQAYEQYF. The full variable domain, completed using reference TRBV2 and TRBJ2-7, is EPEVTQTPSHQVTQMGQEVILRCVPISNHLYFYWYRQILGQKVEFLVSFYNNEISEKSEIFDDQFSVERPDGSNFTLKIRSTKLEDSAMYFCASSEFQAYEQYFGPGTRLTVT.

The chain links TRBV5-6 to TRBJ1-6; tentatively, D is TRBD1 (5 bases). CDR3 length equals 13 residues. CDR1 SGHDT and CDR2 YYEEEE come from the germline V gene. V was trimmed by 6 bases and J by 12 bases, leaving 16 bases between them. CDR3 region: CASTSTGVVPLHF. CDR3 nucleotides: TGTGCCAGCACCTCGACGGGGGTGGTACCCCTCCACTTT.

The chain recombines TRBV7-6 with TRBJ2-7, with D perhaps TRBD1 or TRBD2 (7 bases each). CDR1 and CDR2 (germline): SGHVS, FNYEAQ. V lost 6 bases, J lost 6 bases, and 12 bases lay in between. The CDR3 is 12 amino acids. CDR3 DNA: TGTGCCAGCAGGGGGGAGGGGGCCGAGCAGTACTTC. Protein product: CASRGEGAEQYF.

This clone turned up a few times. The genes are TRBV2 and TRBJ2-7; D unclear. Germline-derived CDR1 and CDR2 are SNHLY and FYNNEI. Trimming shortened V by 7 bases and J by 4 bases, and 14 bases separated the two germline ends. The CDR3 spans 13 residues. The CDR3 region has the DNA TGTGCCAGCACTAGTTCTTCATGGTACGAGCAGTACTTC. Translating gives CASTSSSWYEQYF.

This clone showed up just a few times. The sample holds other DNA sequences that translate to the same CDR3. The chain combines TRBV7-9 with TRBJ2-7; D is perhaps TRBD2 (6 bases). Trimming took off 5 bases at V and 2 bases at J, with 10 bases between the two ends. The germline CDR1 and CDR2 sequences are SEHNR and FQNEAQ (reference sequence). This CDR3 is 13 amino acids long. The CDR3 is CASSAGLPYEQYF. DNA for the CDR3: TGTGCCAGCAGCGCGGGGCTTCCCTACGAGCAGTACTTC.

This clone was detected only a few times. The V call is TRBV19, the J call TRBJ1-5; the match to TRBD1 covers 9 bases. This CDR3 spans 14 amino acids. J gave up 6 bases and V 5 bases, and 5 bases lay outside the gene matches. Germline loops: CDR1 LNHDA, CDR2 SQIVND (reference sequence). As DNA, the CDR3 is TGTGCCAGTAGTCTCCGACAGGGGGGTCAGCCCCAGCATTTT. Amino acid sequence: CASSLRQGGQPQHF.

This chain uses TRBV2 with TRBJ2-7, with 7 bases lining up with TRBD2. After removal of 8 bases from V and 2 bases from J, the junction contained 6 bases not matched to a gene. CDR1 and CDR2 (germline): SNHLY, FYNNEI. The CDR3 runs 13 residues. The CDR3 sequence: CASGVAGTYEQYF. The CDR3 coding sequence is TGTGCCAGCGGAGTAGCGGGTACCTACGAGCAGTACTTC.

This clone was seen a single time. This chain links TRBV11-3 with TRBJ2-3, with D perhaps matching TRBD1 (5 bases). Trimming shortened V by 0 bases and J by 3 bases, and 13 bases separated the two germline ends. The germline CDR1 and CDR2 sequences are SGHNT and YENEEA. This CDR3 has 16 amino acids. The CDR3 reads CASSLDSRGGTDTQYF. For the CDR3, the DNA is TGTGCCAGCAGCTTAGATTCAAGGGGTGGTACAGATACGCAGTATTTT.

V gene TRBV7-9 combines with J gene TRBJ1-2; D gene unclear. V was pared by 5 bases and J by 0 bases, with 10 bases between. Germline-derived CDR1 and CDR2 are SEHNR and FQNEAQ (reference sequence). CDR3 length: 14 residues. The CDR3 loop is CASSMTTANYGYTF. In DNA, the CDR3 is TGTGCCAGCAGCATGACCACGGCTAACTATGGCTACACCTTC.

In DNA form, the CDR3 reads TGTGCCAGCAGCCCGCTTTCGGCGGGAGATACGCAGTATTTT. Translating gives CASSPLSAGDTQYF. This sequence joins TRBV5-4 and TRBJ2-3, with a weak D call TRBD2 (5 bases). From germline, CDR1 is SGHNT and CDR2 YYREEE (reference sequence). Deletions cut 4 bases from V and 5 bases from J, with 14 bases between. The CDR3 is 14 residues long.

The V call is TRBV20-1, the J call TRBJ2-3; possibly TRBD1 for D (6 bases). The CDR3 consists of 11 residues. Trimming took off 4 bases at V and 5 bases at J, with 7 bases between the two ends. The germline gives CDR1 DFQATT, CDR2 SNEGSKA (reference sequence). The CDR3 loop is CSAIRGDTQYF. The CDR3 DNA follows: TGCAGTGCTATCAGGGGAGATACGCAGTATTTT.

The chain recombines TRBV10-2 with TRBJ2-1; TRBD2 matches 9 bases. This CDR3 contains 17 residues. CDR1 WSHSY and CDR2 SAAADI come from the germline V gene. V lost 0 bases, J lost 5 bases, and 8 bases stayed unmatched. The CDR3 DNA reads TGCGCCAGCAGTGAGTCGAAGTCGGGACTAGCCCACAATGAGCAGTTCTTC. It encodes CASSESKSGLAHNEQFF.